Below, 12 T cell receptor beta chains from the same sample are listed, as sequenced in a study of control samples from healthy donors and cancer patients (TCRdb year 2020). The method was the immunoSEQ multiplex PCR assay. The immuneACCESS repertoire file appears here via TCRdb, limited to in-frame rearrangements. These files lack a portion of the clones; in checked studies, under half of the deficit traces to unresolved V genes, and the cause of the others is not known. The sample has 120,000 or so clones on record, more than 75% of them singletons. The ten largest clones represent roughly 4% of the sample. Material: PBMCs. Every receptor here comes from a woman between 55 and 75 years old with lung cancer.

The rearrangement links TRBV7-9 to TRBJ2-7; 10 bases fit TRBD2. V was clipped by 2 bases and J by 3 bases; unmatched bases: 1. CDR1 is SEHNR and CDR2 is FQNEAQ in the germline V gene (reference sequence). The CDR3 is 14 amino acids. DNA for the CDR3: TGTGCCAGCAGCTTAACTAGCGGGGTCTACGAGCAGTACTTC. It translates to CASSLTSGVYEQYF.

This clone was detected only once. The genes are TRBV7-9 and TRBJ2-5, with 12 bases aligning to TRBD1. Germline V CDR1 and CDR2: SEHNR, FQNEAQ (reference sequence). The CDR3 loop spans 18 amino acids. The V gene end was trimmed by 4 bases and the J gene end by 5 bases; junction bases not matched to a gene: 14. CDR3 sequence reads: CASSSPTRDRGLGETQYF. In DNA, the CDR3 is TGTGCCAGCAGCTCCCCTACCCGGGACAGGGGGCTTGGGGAGACCCAGTACTTC.

The rearrangement joins TRBV18 to TRBJ2-1, with D hard to call. CDR3 length equals 16 residues. Trimming shortened V by 1 base and J by 0 bases, and 10 bases separated the two germline ends. The germline V gene encodes CDR1 KGHSH and CDR2 LQKENI. This chain's CDR3 is CASSPRNTGSYNEQFF. The CDR3 nucleotides read TGTGCCAGCTCACCACGGAATACCGGCTCCTACAATGAGCAGTTCTTC.

The chain recombines TRBV18 with TRBJ2-1; possibly TRBD2 for D (5 bases). The germline gives CDR1 KGHSH, CDR2 LQKENI. V dropped 2 bases and J dropped 1 base, with 15 bases sitting between them. This CDR3 spans 17 amino acids. In nucleotides, the CDR3 is TGTGCCAGCTCACCATCGCTAAGCGGTACATCCTACAATGAGCAGTTCTTC. This gives the protein CASSPSLSGTSYNEQFF.

This clone was counted between two and nine times. The rearrangement links TRBV19 to TRBJ1-2; TRBD1 aligns across 12 bases. This CDR3 has 16 amino acids. From germline, CDR1 is LNHDA and CDR2 SQIVND (reference sequence). After removal of 6 bases from V and 4 bases from J, the junction contained 9 bases not matched to a gene. CDR3 protein: CASRITGTGGSYGYTF. CDR3 nucleotides: TGTGCCAGTAGAATTACCGGGACAGGGGGCTCCTATGGCTACACCTTC.

The J gene is TRBJ2-2, the V gene TRBV9; perhaps TRBD1 as D (6 bases). The V end lost 1 base, the J end lost 0 bases, and 10 bases lay between the germline ends. The CDR3 contains 16 residues. Germline V lookup: CDR1 SGDLS, CDR2 YYNGEE. The CDR3 nucleotides read TGTGCCAGCAGCGTAAGTCCAGGGGCGAACACCGGGGAGCTGTTTTTT. The encoded protein is CASSVSPGANTGELFF.

This clone occurred once. The chain couples TRBV6-5 to TRBJ2-3, with 7 nucleotides matching TRBD2. The V gene's germline CDR1 is MNHEY and CDR2 SVGAGI. The CDR3 totals 13 residues. Germline trimming cut 7 bases from V and 4 bases from J; bases unmatched to any gene: 5. The CDR3: CASTGLEADTQYF. The DNA of the CDR3 is TGTGCCAGCACCGGACTAGAAGCAGATACGCAGTATTTT.

This clone was seen only a few times. V gene TRBV28 combines with J gene TRBJ1-5, with D possibly TRBD1 on 5 matching bases. CDR3 size: 15 residues. V lost 5 bases and J lost 11, with 22 bases in between. Germline-derived CDR1 and CDR2 are MDHEN and SYDVKM. This CDR3 is CASSDNVGESAAQHF. CDR3 coding DNA: TGTGCCAGCAGTGATAACGTAGGGGAATCAGCCGCCCAGCATTTT. Complete variable domain (other parts from reference TRBV28 and TRBJ1-5): DVKVTQSSRYLVKRTGEKVFLECVQDMDHENMFWYRQDPGLGLRLIYFSYDVKMKEKGDIPEGYSVSREKKERFSLILESASTNQTSMYLCASSDNVGESAAQHFGDGTRLSIL.

The rearrangement joins TRBV5-1 to TRBJ2-5, with unresolved D. The CDR3 length is 15 residues. Between the trimmed V and J ends, which lost 4 bases and 1 base, there was a span of 14 bases. The germline gives CDR1 SGHRS, CDR2 YFSETQ. The CDR3: CASSQDGYVQETQYF. The CDR3 DNA reads as TGCGCCAGCAGCCAGGACGGCTATGTCCAAGAGACCCAGTACTTC.

The chain carries TRBV19 and TRBJ2-7; D possibly corresponds to TRBD1 (6 bases). Germline V gene lookup returns CDR1 LNHDA and CDR2 SQIVND (reference sequence). The CDR3 sequence is 14 residues long. V gave up 3 bases and J gave up 2 bases, with 11 bases separating them. The CDR3 coding sequence is TGTGCCAGTAGTATTGAGGACAGAGCCTACGAGCAGTACTTC. Residues: CASSIEDRAYEQYF.

This chain joins TRBV4-2 and TRBJ2-2; tentative D call: TRBD2 (6 bases). The germline V and J ends were trimmed by 0 bases and 4 bases, with 12 bases remaining between them. The CDR3 contains 16 residues. Germline V CDR1 and CDR2: LGHNA, YNFKEQ. This chain's CDR3 is CASSQEGGVSTGELFF. For the CDR3, the DNA is TGTGCCAGCAGCCAAGAGGGCGGGGTGTCCACCGGGGAGCTGTTTTTT.

The chain uses TRBV3-1 (or the pseudogene TRBV3-2) and TRBJ1-1; no clear D. The CDR3 runs to 15 residues. Looked up from germline, CDR1 is LGHDT and CDR2 is YNNKEL (reference sequence). V was clipped by 1 base and J by 5 bases, with 14 bases between them. For the CDR3, the DNA is TGTGCCAGCAGCCAAGCGGTCGGGCTGAGGACTGAAGCTTTCTTT. This codes for CASSQAVGLRTEAFF.